This passage covers 9 T cell receptor beta chains from one sample sequenced in a study of PD-1 blockade in classical Hodgkin lymphoma. Relapse was seen in all patients after autologous stem cell transplantation, and brentuximab vedotin exposure was variable. The protocol was immunoSEQ multiplex PCR, while the TCRdb copy is restricted to in-frame clones and leaves out a portion. The sample has under 100,000 clones, over 70% seen once; the top ten hold more than 10%. This material consisted of peripheral blood mononuclear cells (PBMCs), taken at baseline. The receptors originated from a human donor with classical Hodgkin lymphoma.

The table lists this clone with a few counts. The chain employs TRBV29-1 and TRBJ1-1, with D unresolved. Germline assignment: CDR1 SQVTM and CDR2 ANQGSEA. Trimming shortened V by 4 bases and J by 2 bases, and 11 bases separated the two germline ends. The CDR3 consists of 13 residues. The CDR3 DNA reads as TGCAGCGTTGTCCTACAGTTAAACACTGAAGCTTTCTTT. Translating gives CSVVLQLNTEAFF.

The V gene is TRBV7-6, the J gene TRBJ2-3; D is perhaps TRBD1 (6 bases). The CDR3 is 12 residues long. The germline CDR1 and CDR2 sequences are SGHVS and FNYEAQ. Trimming cost V 5 bases and J 5 bases, with 8 bases left between them. The CDR3 reads CASSPRGDTQYF. As DNA, the CDR3 is TGTGCCAGCAGCCCCAGGGGAGATACGCAGTATTTT.

As for this clone: Other DNA sequences from this sample encode an identical CDR3 as well. The J gene is TRBJ2-1, the V gene TRBV7-2; D gene unclear. V was trimmed by 3 bases and J by 8 bases, leaving 5 bases between them. This CDR3 spans 11 amino acids. CDR1 and CDR2 (germline): SGHTA, FQGNSA. Here the CDR3 reads CASSLLDEQFF. DNA for the CDR3: TGTGCCAGCAGCTTGTTAGATGAGCAGTTCTTC.

The V call is TRBV2, the J call TRBJ2-1; possibly TRBD2 for D (5 bases). The germline V and J ends were trimmed by 5 bases and 10 bases, with 9 bases remaining between them. The length of the CDR3 is 11 residues. Germline V gene lookup returns CDR1 SNHLY and CDR2 FYNNEI. The CDR3 loop is CASSTTGEQFF. The DNA for the CDR3 is TGTGCCAGCAGTACTACGGGGGAGCAGTTCTTC.

This chain uses TRBV7-6 with TRBJ1-3, with a possible D match to TRBD1 (5 bases). There are 15 residues in the CDR3. Germline loops: CDR1 SGHVS, CDR2 FNYEAQ. V shed 5 bases and J shed 5 bases, with 16 bases lying between them. The CDR3 is CASSPDSTVRNTIYF. The CDR3 bases are TGTGCCAGCAGCCCCGACTCGACAGTGAGAAACACCATATATTTT. Full variable domain (missing parts from reference TRBV7-6 and TRBJ1-3): GAGVSQSPRYKVTKRGQDVALRCDPISGHVSLYWYRQALGQGPEFLTYFNYEAQQDKSGLPNDRFSAERPEGSISTLTIQRTEQRDSAMYRCASSPDSTVRNTIYFGEGSWLTVV.

The CDR3 sequence is CASSEQTNTGELFF. DNA of the CDR3: TGTGCCAGCAGTGAACAGACGAACACCGGGGAGCTGTTTTTT. This rearrangement joins TRBV6-1 to TRBJ2-2; D not certain. Trimming stripped 2 bases from V and 0 bases from J, with 4 bases between. CDR3 size: 14 residues. CDR1 is MNHNS and CDR2 is SASEGT in the germline V gene.

The chain recombines TRBV28 with TRBJ2-1; D remains ambiguous. V lost 2 bases and J lost 9, with 14 bases in between. Germline lookup yields CDR1 MDHEN and CDR2 SYDVKM. CDR3 length equals 14 residues. The CDR3 protein is CASSLDHTVGEQFF. CDR3 bases: TGTGCCAGCAGTTTAGACCACACAGTCGGTGAGCAGTTCTTC.

The chain has TRBV6-5 and TRBJ1-1, with 10 bases lining up with TRBD1. The trim removed 5 bases at V and 7 bases at J, leaving 4 bases unmatched. Germline assignment: CDR1 MNHEY and CDR2 SVGAGI. The CDR3 has 13 amino acids. The CDR3 reads CASSTRDRGEAFF. The CDR3, as DNA: TGTGCCAGCAGTACTCGGGACAGGGGTGAAGCTTTCTTT.

This clone was found once. The chain couples TRBV28 to TRBJ2-7; 10 bases are a match to TRBD1. Germline CDR1 reads MDHEN; CDR2 reads SYDVKM. Losses at the gene ends were 2 bases for V and 2 bases for J; bases not matched to a gene: 3. This CDR3 contains 15 residues. This chain's CDR3 is CASSLRDRGPYEQYF. CDR3 bases: TGTGCCAGCAGTTTAAGGGACAGGGGCCCCTACGAGCAGTACTTC.